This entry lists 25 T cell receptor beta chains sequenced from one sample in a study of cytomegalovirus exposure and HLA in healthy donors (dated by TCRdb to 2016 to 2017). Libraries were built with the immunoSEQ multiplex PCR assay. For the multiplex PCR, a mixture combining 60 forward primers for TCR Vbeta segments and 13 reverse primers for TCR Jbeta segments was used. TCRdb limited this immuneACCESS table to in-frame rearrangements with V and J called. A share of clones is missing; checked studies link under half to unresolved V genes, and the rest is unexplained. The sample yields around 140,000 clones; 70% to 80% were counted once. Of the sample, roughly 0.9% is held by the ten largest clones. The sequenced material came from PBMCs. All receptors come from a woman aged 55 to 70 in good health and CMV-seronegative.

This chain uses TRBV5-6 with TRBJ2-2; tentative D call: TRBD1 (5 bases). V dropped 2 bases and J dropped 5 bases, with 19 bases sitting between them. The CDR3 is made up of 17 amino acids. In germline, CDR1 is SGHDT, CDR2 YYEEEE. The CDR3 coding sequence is TGTGCCAGCAGCTTCCAGGGTGTCGGCTTAACAACCGGGGAGCTGTTTTTT. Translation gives CASSFQGVGLTTGELFF.

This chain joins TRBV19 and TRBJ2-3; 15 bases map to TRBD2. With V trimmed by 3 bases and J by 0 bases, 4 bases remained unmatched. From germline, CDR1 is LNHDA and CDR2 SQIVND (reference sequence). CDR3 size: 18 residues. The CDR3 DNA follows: TGTGCCAGTAGTATTGGACTAGCGGGAGGGCTGAGCACAGATACGCAGTATTTT. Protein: CASSIGLAGGLSTDTQYF.

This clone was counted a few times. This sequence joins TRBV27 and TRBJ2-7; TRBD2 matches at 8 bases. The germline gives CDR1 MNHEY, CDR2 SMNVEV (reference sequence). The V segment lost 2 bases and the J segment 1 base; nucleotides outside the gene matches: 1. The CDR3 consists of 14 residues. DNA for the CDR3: TGTGCCAGCAGTTTACAGCGGGGGTCCTACGAGCAGTACTTC. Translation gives CASSLQRGSYEQYF.

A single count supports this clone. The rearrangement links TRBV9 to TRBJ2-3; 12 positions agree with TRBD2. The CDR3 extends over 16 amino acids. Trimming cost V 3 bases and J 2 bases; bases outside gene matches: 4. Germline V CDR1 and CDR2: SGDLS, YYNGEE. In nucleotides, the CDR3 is TGTGCCAGCAGCGCGACTAGCGGGGGTTCCACAGATACGCAGTATTTT. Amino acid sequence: CASSATSGGSTDTQYF.

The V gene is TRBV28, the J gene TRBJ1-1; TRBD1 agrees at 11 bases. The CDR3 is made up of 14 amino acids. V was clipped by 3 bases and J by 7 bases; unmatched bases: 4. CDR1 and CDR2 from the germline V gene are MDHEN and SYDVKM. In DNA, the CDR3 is TGTGCCAGCAGTTTGCGGGGACAGGGGGTTGAAGCTTTCTTT. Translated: CASSLRGQGVEAFF.

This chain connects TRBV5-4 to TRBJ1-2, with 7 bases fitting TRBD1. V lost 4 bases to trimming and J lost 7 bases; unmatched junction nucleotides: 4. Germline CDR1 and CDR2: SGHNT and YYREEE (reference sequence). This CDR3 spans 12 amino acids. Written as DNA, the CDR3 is TGTGCCAGCAGCCGAGACAGGGTTGGCTACACCTTC. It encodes CASSRDRVGYTF.

The CDR3 loop is CASSFQTVVEAFF. CDR3 coding DNA: TGTGCCAGCAGTTTCCAGACAGTGGTTGAAGCTTTCTTT. The chain joins TRBV28 to TRBJ1-1; tentatively, D is TRBD1 (5 bases). This CDR3 region has 13 residues. Trimming cost V 3 bases and J 7 bases, with 12 bases left between them. Germline assignment: CDR1 MDHEN and CDR2 SYDVKM.

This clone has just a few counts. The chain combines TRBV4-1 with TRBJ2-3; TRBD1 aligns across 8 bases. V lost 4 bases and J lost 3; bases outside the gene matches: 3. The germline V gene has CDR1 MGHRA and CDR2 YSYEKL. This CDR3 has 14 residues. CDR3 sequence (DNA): TGCGCCAGCAGCCTCGGACAGGGAACAGATACGCAGTATTTT. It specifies CASSLGQGTDTQYF.

The CDR3 nucleotides read TGTGCCATCAGCCAAGCGGGGCCAGCGAGCTCCTACAATGAGCAGTTCTTC. This encodes CAISQAGPASSYNEQFF. The chain recombines TRBV10-3 with TRBJ2-1; 7 bases match TRBD2. The CDR3 runs to 17 residues. Trimming cost V 6 bases and J 0 bases; bases outside gene matches: 11. Looked up from germline, CDR1 is ENHRY and CDR2 is SYGVKD.

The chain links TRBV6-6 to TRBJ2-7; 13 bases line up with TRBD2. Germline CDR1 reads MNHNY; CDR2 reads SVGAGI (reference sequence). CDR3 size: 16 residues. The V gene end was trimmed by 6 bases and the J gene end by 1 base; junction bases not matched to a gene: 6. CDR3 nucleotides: TGTGCCAGCAGAGGACGACTAGCGGGAGGATCCTACGAGCAGTACTTC. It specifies CASRGRLAGGSYEQYF.

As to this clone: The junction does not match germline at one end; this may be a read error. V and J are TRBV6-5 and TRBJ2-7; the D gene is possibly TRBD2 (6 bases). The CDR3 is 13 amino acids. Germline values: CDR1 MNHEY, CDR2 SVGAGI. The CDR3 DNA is TGTGCCAGCAGTGATTATTTGGGAGGCCAGCAACACTTC. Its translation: CASSDYLGGQQHF.

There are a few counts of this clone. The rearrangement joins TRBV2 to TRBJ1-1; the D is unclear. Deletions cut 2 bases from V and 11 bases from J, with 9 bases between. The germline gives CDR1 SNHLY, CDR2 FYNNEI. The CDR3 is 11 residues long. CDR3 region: CASSEFLRAFF. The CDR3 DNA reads TGTGCCAGCAGTGAATTCCTGCGGGCTTTCTTT.

The CDR3 protein is CASSGGSDTQYF. The CDR3 nucleotides are TGTGCCAGCAGCGGCGGGTCAGATACGCAGTATTTT. V gene TRBV2 combines with J gene TRBJ2-3; D might be TRBD2 (5 bases). CDR3 size: 12 residues. Germline V lookup: CDR1 SNHLY, CDR2 FYNNEI. Trimming took 6 bases from V and 4 from J, leaving 8 bases between them.

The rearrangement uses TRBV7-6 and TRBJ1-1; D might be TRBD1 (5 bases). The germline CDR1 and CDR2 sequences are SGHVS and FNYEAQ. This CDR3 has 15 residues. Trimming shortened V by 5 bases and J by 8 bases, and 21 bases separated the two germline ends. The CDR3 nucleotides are TGTGCCAGCAGCCACTCCGCGGGGGGTTCGTCCGAAGCTTTCTTT. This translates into CASSHSAGGSSEAFF.

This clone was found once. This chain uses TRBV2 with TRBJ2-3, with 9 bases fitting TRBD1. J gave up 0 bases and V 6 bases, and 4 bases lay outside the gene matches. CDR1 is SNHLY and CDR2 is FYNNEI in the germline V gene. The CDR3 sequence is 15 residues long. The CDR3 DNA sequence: TGTGCCAGCAGGGGGACAGGGCTTAGCACAGATACGCAGTATTTT. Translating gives CASRGTGLSTDTQYF.

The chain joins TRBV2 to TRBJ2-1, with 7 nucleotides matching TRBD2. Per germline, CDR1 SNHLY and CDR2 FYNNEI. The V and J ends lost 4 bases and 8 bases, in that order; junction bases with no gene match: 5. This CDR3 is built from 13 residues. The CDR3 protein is CASSVSGIYEQFF. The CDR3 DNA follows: TGTGCCAGCAGTGTAAGCGGGATCTATGAGCAGTTCTTC. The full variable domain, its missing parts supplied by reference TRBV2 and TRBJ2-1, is EPEVTQTPSHQVTQMGQEVILRCVPISNHLYFYWYRQILGQKVEFLVSFYNNEISEKSEIFDDQFSVERPDGSNFTLKIRSTKLEDSAMYFCASSVSGIYEQFFGPGTRLTVL.

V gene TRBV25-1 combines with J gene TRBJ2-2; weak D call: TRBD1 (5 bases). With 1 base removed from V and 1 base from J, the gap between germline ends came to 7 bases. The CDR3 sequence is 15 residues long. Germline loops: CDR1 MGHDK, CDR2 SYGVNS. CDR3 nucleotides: TGTGCCAGCAGTGAATTAGGGGAGAACACCGGGGAGCTGTTTTTT. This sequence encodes CASSELGENTGELFF.

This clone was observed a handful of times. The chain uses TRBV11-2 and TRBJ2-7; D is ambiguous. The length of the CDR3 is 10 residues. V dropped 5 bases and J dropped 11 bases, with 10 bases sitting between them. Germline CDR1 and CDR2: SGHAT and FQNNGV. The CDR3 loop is CASSPPVKYF. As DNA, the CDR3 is TGTGCCAGCAGCCCCCCGGTGAAGTACTTC.

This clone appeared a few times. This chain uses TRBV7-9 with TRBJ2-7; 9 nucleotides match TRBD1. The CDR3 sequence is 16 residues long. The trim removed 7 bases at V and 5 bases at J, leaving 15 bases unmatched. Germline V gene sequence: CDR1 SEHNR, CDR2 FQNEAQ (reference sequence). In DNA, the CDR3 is TGTGCCAGCACCCCCCAATGGACAGGGGTTCCCCACGAGCAGTACTTC. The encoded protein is CASTPQWTGVPHEQYF.

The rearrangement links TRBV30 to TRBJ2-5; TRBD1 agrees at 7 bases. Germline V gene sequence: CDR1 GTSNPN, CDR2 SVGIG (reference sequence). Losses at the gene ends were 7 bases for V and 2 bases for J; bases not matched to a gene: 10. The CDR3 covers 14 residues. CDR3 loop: CASPGGSGQETQYF. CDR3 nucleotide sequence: TGTGCCTCCCCAGGGGGTTCGGGTCAAGAGACCCAGTACTTC.

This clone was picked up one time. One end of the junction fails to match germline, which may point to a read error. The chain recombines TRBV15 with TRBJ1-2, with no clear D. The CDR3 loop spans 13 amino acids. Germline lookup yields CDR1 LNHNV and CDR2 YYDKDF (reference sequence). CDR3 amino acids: CATSRDGVRGYTF. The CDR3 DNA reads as TGTGCCACCAGCCGAGACGGAGTCCGGGGCTACACCTTC.

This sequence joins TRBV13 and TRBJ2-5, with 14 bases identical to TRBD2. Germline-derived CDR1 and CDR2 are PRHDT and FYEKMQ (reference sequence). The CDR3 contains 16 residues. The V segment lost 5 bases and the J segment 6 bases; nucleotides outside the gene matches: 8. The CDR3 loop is CASSDPTSGGAKTQYF. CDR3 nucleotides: TGTGCCAGCAGCGACCCGACTAGCGGGGGGGCTAAGACCCAGTACTTC.

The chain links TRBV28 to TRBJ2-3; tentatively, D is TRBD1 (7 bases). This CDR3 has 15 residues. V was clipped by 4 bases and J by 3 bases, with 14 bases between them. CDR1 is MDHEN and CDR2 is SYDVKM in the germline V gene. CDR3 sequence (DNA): TGTGCCAGCAGTTCAGGGGGGCCGCGGACAGATACGCAGTATTTT. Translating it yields CASSSGGPRTDTQYF.

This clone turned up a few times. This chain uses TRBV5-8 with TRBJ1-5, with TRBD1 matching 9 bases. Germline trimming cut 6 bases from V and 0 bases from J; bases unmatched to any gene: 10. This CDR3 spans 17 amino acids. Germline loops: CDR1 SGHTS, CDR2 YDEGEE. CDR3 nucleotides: TGTGCCAGCACCCCGGGACAGGGCCTATATAGCAATCAGCCCCAGCATTTT. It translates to CASTPGQGLYSNQPQHF.

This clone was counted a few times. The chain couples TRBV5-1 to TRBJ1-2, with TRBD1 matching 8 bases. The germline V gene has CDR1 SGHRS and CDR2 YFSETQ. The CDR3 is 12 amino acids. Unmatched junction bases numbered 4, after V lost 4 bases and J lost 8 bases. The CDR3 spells CASSKTGDGYTF. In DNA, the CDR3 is TGCGCCAGCAGCAAGACAGGGGACGGCTACACCTTC.